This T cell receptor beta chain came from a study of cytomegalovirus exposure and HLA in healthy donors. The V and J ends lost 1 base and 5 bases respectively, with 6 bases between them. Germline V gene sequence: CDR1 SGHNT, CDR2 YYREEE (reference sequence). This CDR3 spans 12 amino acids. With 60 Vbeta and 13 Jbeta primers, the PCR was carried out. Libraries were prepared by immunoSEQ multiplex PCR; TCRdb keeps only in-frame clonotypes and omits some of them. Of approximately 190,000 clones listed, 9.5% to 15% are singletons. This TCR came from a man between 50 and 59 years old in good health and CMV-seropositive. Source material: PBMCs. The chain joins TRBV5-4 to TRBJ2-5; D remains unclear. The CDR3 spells CASSLPFETQYF. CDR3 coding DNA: TGTGCCAGCAGCTTGCCTTTTGAGACCCAGTACTTC.